A selection of T cell receptor beta chains follows, all from one sample in a study of T-cell memory formation after mild COVID-19. TCRdb passed the 5' RACE reads through MiXCR, listing each CDR3 protein once. Among 350,000 to 550,000 distinct CDR3 sequences listed, more than 15% were seen once. Input material: PBMCs or a T cell subset sorted from them (not recorded which). These receptors all come from a man between 18 and 29 years old who had mild COVID-19 (a few samples of this study predate the infection). Cell type and time point are not known. Each CDR3 is given with its conserved first and last residue. The D gene is left open where the match is weak. Clone sizes are given selectively: once, few, many, or a class where the clone is expanded.

clone_size | j_call | d_call | v_call | cdr3_nt | cdr3_aa
few | TRBJ2-2 | TRBD2 | TRBV5-1 | TGCGCCAGCAGCTCGCTCGCATCCAGCGGGGGGGCCGGGGAGCTGTTTTTT | CASSSLASSGGAGELFF
few | TRBJ1-5 | TRBD1 | TRBV11-1 | TGTGCCAGCAGCCAGGGGGGTCGCAATCAGCCCCAGCATTTT | CASSQGGRNQPQHF
NA | TRBJ2-3 | NA | TRBV6-2/TRBV6-3 | TGTGCCAGCAGACCGGTCACAGATACGCAGTATTTT | CASRPVTDTQYF
NA | TRBJ2-7 | TRBD1 | TRBV11-1 | TGTGCCAGCAGTTTAGGACCGACAGGGGGAAAATACGAGCAGTACTTC | CASSLGPTGGKYEQYF
many | TRBJ2-7 | NA | TRBV7-3 | TGTGCCAGCAGTAAGACTGGAGGAGGACCCTACGAGCAGTACTTC | CASSKTGGGPYEQYF
NA | TRBJ2-7 | NA | TRBV28 | TGTGCCAGCAGTTCCCTCTCCGCCGGAGGGGGACACCCCTACGAGCAGTACTTC | CASSSLSAGGGHPYEQYF
NA | TRBJ2-7 | NA | TRBV4-1 | TGCGCCAGCAGCCAACATGGAGGAAGCTCCTACGAGCAGTACTTC | CASSQHGGSSYEQYF
NA | TRBJ2-1 | TRBD1 | TRBV9 | TGTGCCAGCAGCCAGCGTGGGGACAGGGTTTACAATGAGCAGTTCTTC | CASSQRGDRVYNEQFF
NA | TRBJ2-3 | NA | TRBV9 | TGTGCCAGCAGCGTAGACGGATCCACAGATACGCAGTATTTT | CASSVDGSTDTQYF
many | TRBJ2-1 | NA | TRBV5-1 | TGCGCCAGCAGCTACGGGGGGCCCCCCAATGAGCAGTTCTTC | CASSYGGPPNEQFF
NA | TRBJ2-2 | TRBD1 | TRBV10-3 | TGTGCCATCAGTTCCTTGGACAGGGGGACCGGGGAGCTGTTTTTT | CAISSLDRGTGELFF
NA | TRBJ1-1 | NA | TRBV20-1 | TGCAGTGCTAGAGATTACCGGAGATTGAACACTGAAGCTTTCTTT | CSARDYRRLNTEAFF
NA | TRBJ2-5 | TRBD1 | TRBV7-9 | TGTGCCAGCAGACCGACAGGGTTGGTGACCCAGTACTTC | CASRPTGLVTQYF
NA | TRBJ1-2 | NA | TRBV5-1 | TGCGCCAGCAGCTTGGCCCGGTACAGGTCTGGCTACACCTTC | CASSLARYRSGYTF
NA | TRBJ2-5 | NA | TRBV7-2 | TGTGCCAGCAGCTTAGCAAGGACAGTGGAGACCCAGTACTTC | CASSLARTVETQYF
many | TRBJ2-3 | TRBD1 | TRBV11-2 | TGTGCCAGCGCTTGGACAGGGCTTGCAGATACGCAGTATTTT | CASAWTGLADTQYF
NA | TRBJ2-5 | TRBD2 | TRBV20-1 | TGCAGTGCTACCCGGGGGGTAGAGACCCAGTACTTC | CSATRGVETQYF
NA | TRBJ1-2 | NA | TRBV5-1 | TGCGCCAGCAGCTTGGGCCAATCTAACTATGGCTACACCTTC | CASSLGQSNYGYTF
NA | TRBJ2-2 | NA | TRBV19 | TGTGCCAGTGCGAGGTCCGGGAACACCGGGGAGCTGTTTTTT | CASARSGNTGELFF
NA | TRBJ2-3 | NA | TRBV3-1 | TGTGCCAGCAGCCAAGAACCGGTTGGAGGCACAGATACGCAGTATTTT | CASSQEPVGGTDTQYF
NA | TRBJ2-3 | NA | TRBV2 | TGTGCCAGCACCCTCGGGGGAACTAGCACAGATACGCAGTATTTT | CASTLGGTSTDTQYF
NA | TRBJ2-5 | TRBD1 | TRBV20-1 | TGCAGTGCTCGGACAGGGGGAGGGTATGAGACCCAGTACTTC | CSARTGGGYETQYF
NA | TRBJ2-7 | TRBD1 | TRBV5-1 | TGCGCCAGCAGCTATACAGGGGACTACGAGCAGTACTTC | CASSYTGDYEQYF
NA | TRBJ1-2 | NA | TRBV30 | TGTGCCTGGAGCAGCGGATATCTCTATGGCTACACCTTC | CAWSSGYLYGYTF
few | TRBJ2-2 | NA | TRBV4-3 | TGCGCCAGCAGCCAGAATATACCCCCGGCAGGGCTTAACACCGGGGAGCTGTTTTTT | CASSQNIPPAGLNTGELFF
NA | TRBJ2-3 | TRBD2 | TRBV5-1 | TGCGCCAGCACCAGCGGGGGCACAGATACGCAGTATTTT | CASTSGGTDTQYF
few | TRBJ1-2 | NA | TRBV6-5 | TGTGCCAGCAGTTACTCCGTCACAGGCCGCTACACCTTC | CASSYSVTGRYTF
few | TRBJ2-4 | NA | TRBV11-2 | TGTGCCAGCAGCTTGGGACTTGAGGGAATTCAGTACTTC | CASSLGLEGIQYF
NA | TRBJ2-1 | NA | TRBV7-9 | TGTGCCAGCAGCTCCGTAGGGCCCTTCGATGAGCAGTTCTTC | CASSSVGPFDEQFF
few | TRBJ2-5 | TRBD1 | TRBV10-2 | TGCGCCAGCAGTGATTTGACAGGGGGGGACCAAGAGACCCAGTACTTC | CASSDLTGGDQETQYF
NA | TRBJ1-1 | NA | TRBV7-6 | TGTGCCAGCAGCTTAGAGTCGAGGGACACTGAAGCTTTCTTT | CASSLESRDTEAFF
NA | TRBJ2-1 | TRBD2 | TRBV4-2 | TGTGCCAGCAGCCAGGCCGGGACTAGCGGGGGGGCCCGCAATGAGCAGTTCTTC | CASSQAGTSGGARNEQFF
NA | TRBJ1-1 | NA | TRBV7-3 | TGTGCCAGCAGTTCCTCCGGCCCCTTTGGGAGGGGCGACACTGAAGCTTTCTTT | CASSSSGPFGRGDTEAFF
NA | TRBJ2-1 | TRBD2 | TRBV12-3/TRBV12-4 | TGTGCCAGCACTACGCCCCTAGCGGGGGGCAGATGTGAGCAGTTCTTC | CASTTPLAGGRCEQFF
NA | TRBJ2-7 | TRBD1 | TRBV20-1 | TGCAGTGCTGGAGGACAGGGGAACTACGAGCAGTACTTC | CSAGGQGNYEQYF
many | TRBJ1-2 | NA | TRBV15 | TGTGCCACCAGCAGAGAAGGTTTTATGTTGGGGGAAGGCTACACCTTC | CATSREGFMLGEGYTF
NA | TRBJ2-2 | TRBD2 | TRBV29-1 | TGCAGCGCTCGTGGACTAGCGGGAGGTACCGGGGAGCTGTTTTTT | CSARGLAGGTGELFF
NA | TRBJ1-2 | NA | TRBV7-8 | TGTGCCAGCACCTTACTCCAGGGCCCCTCCTATGGCTACACCTTC | CASTLLQGPSYGYTF
NA | TRBJ2-5 | NA | TRBV29-1 | TGCAGCGTTGGTTCGGAAGAGACCCAGTACTTC | CSVGSEETQYF
NA | TRBJ2-1 | TRBD1 | TRBV5-1 | TGCGCCAGCAGCTTGGGGGACAGGGGGCGCAATGAGCAGTTCTTC | CASSLGDRGRNEQFF
few | TRBJ1-5 | NA | TRBV2 | TGTGCCAGCAGCCTCCCGGGCCACCCCGATCAGCCCCAGCATTTT | CASSLPGHPDQPQHF
NA | TRBJ2-2 | NA | TRBV28 | TGTGCCAGCAGTTTAAACACCGTGGAGCTGTTTTTT | CASSLNTVELFF
NA | TRBJ2-1 | NA | TRBV20-1 | TGCAGTGCTAGAGATTACCAGAAGGACAATGAGCAGTTCTTC | CSARDYQKDNEQFF
few | TRBJ1-1 | NA | TRBV10-3 | TGTGCCACCCGGCGGGGGGACACTGAAGCTTTCTTT | CATRRGDTEAFF
few | TRBJ1-5 | TRBD1 | TRBV7-9 | TGTGCCAGCAGGGGACAGGCCAATCAGCCCCAGCATTTT | CASRGQANQPQHF
NA | TRBJ2-1 | TRBD2 | TRBV7-2 | TGTGCCAGCAGCTTAGTAGCGGGGGGGGTTTACAATGAGCAGTTCTTC | CASSLVAGGVYNEQFF
few | TRBJ2-7 | NA | TRBV7-2 | TGTGCCAGCAGATTGAGATTAGCGGATTCCTACGAGCAGTACTTC | CASRLRLADSYEQYF
NA | TRBJ2-4 | TRBD1 | TRBV7-2 | TGTGCCAGCAGCTTCAAGGGGGCGGGAAACATTCAGTACTTC | CASSFKGAGNIQYF
NA | TRBJ2-5 | NA | TRBV7-9 | TGTGCCAGCAGCTTTGGTAGCCGGTCGGAGACCCAGTACTTC | CASSFGSRSETQYF
few | TRBJ2-7 | NA | TRBV12-3/TRBV12-4 | TGTGCCAGCAGTTTAGTTGCGGAATCCTACGAGCAGTACTTC | CASSLVAESYEQYF
NA | TRBJ1-2 | NA | TRBV6-1 | TGTGCCAGCAGTGAACCTTCCCCAGTTAACTATGGCTACACCTTC | CASSEPSPVNYGYTF
few | TRBJ1-3 | TRBD1 | TRBV4-1 | TGCGCCAGCAGCCAAGTCTACAGGGGGCAATCTGGAAACACCATATATTTT | CASSQVYRGQSGNTIYF
NA | TRBJ2-7 | NA | TRBV20-1 | TGCAGTGCGGCCCGGGGCCTCGAGCAGTACTTC | CSAARGLEQYF